These 27 T cell receptor beta chains originate from one sample sequenced in a study of OX40 agonist ivuxolimab in advanced cancers. The method was immunoSEQ multiplex PCR; TCRdb's version includes in-frame clones alone and lacks a portion of them. The table includes about 56,000 clones, about 83% detected once. This specimen was CD4+ or CD8+ T cells sorted from blood, taken in a trial of the OX40 agonist ivuxolimab. These receptors were obtained from an adult with an advanced solid tumor such as melanoma, head and neck, liver or kidney cancer.

This clone was counted a few times. The V gene is TRBV19, the J gene TRBJ1-6, with TRBD1 identical over 9 bases. The CDR3 covers 14 residues. From germline, CDR1 is LNHDA and CDR2 SQIVND (reference sequence). Unmatched junction bases numbered 6, after V lost 5 bases and J lost 10 bases. The CDR3 here is CASSFGQGTSPLHF. In DNA form, the CDR3 reads TGTGCCAGTAGTTTCGGACAGGGGACATCACCCCTCCACTTT.

The chain is built from TRBV19 and TRBJ1-2; 9 nucleotides agree with TRBD1. There are 15 residues in the CDR3. Germline CDR1 and CDR2: LNHDA and SQIVND (reference sequence). J gave up 8 bases and V 4 bases, and 11 bases lay outside the gene matches. In nucleotides, the CDR3 is TGTGCCAGTAGTACTCACCCGGGACAGGGTGGCGGCTACACCTTC. Its translation: CASSTHPGQGGGYTF.

The chain recombines TRBV7-3 with TRBJ2-2, with TRBD2 matching 12 bases. The CDR3 extends over 14 amino acids. The germline CDR1 and CDR2 sequences are SGHTA and FQGTGA. V was pared by 5 bases and J by 7 bases, with 2 bases of the junction left unmatched. CDR3: CASSKGLAGGELFF. The CDR3 DNA reads as TGTGCCAGCAGCAAGGGACTAGCGGGCGGGGAGCTGTTTTTT. Complete variable domain (other parts from reference TRBV7-3 and TRBJ2-2): GAGVSQTPSNKVTEKGKYVELRCDPISGHTALYWYRQSLGQGPEFLIYFQGTGAADDSGLPNDRFFAVRPEGSVSTLKIQRTERGDSAVYLCASSKGLAGGELFFGEGSRLTVL.

V is TRBV5-1 and J is TRBJ1-2; TRBD1 might be the D (6 bases). Trimming took off 2 bases at V and 1 base at J, with 9 bases between the two ends. Germline CDR1 reads SGHRS; CDR2 reads YFSETQ. This CDR3 has 14 amino acids. The CDR3 is CASSLPGVNYGYTF. The CDR3 nucleotides read TGCGCCAGCAGCTTACCAGGGGTTAACTATGGCTACACCTTC.

V is TRBV28 and J is TRBJ1-4; D is perhaps TRBD1 (5 bases). V lost 4 bases and J 8 bases, leaving 20 bases between the germline ends. The CDR3 runs 16 residues. Germline CDR1 reads MDHEN; CDR2 reads SYDVKM. The CDR3 coding sequence is TGTGCCAGCAGTTCGTATGCAGGGACTGGAGAAGAAAAACTGTTTTTT. Protein: CASSSYAGTGEEKLFF.

The gene calls are TRBV5-4 and TRBJ2-5; D possibly corresponds to TRBD2 (6 bases). V lost 4 bases and J lost 2, with 12 bases in between. CDR3 length: 14 residues. Germline V gives CDR1 SGHNT, CDR2 YYREEE (reference sequence). CDR3 residues: CASSQRLGQETQYF. The DNA for the CDR3 is TGTGCCAGCAGCCAAAGACTAGGGCAAGAGACCCAGTACTTC.

CDR3 loop: CASSYRRQGYETQYF. The CDR3 DNA reads as TGTGCCAGCAGTTACCGTCGGCAGGGATATGAGACCCAGTACTTC. The J gene is TRBJ2-5, the V gene TRBV6-6; the D gene is possibly TRBD1 (5 bases). V lost 2 bases and J 5 bases, leaving 15 bases between the germline ends. This CDR3 comprises 15 residues. CDR1 and CDR2 from the germline V gene are MNHNY and SVGAGI (reference sequence).

The rearrangement links TRBV27 to TRBJ2-1, with TRBD2 identical over 9 bases. The CDR3 extends over 16 amino acids. Germline CDR1 and CDR2: MNHEY and SMNVEV (reference sequence). V was pared by 5 bases and J by 0 bases, with 5 bases of the junction left unmatched. CDR3 in amino acids: CASSPLSGGSYNEQFF. The CDR3, as DNA: TGTGCCAGCAGTCCCCTTAGCGGGGGCTCCTACAATGAGCAGTTCTTC.

J is TRBJ1-4 and V is TRBV18; 7 bases fit TRBD1. J was trimmed by 0 bases and V by 4 bases; bases with no gene match: 5. CDR3 size: 16 residues. Looked up from germline, CDR1 is KGHSH and CDR2 is LQKENI. The CDR3 region has the DNA TGTGCCAGCTCACGGACAGGATTGCCAACTAATGAAAAACTGTTTTTT. Amino acid sequence: CASSRTGLPTNEKLFF. Looking up the rest from reference TRBV18 and TRBJ1-4 gives the full variable domain: NAGVMQNPRHLVRRRGQEARLRCSPMKGHSHVYWYRQLPEEGLKFMVYLQKENIIDESGMPKERFSAEFPKEGPSILRIQQVVRGDSAAYFCASSRTGLPTNEKLFFGSGTQLSVL.

This chain connects TRBV4-2 to TRBJ1-2; 11 nucleotides agree with TRBD1. CDR1 and CDR2 (germline): LGHNA, YNFKEQ. Losses at the gene ends were 1 base for V and 7 bases for J; bases not matched to a gene: 5. The CDR3 has 15 residues. The CDR3 here is CASSQGDRGFGGYTF. In DNA, the CDR3 is TGTGCCAGCAGCCAAGGGGACAGGGGGTTTGGTGGCTACACCTTC.

The chain links TRBV6-6 to TRBJ1-2; the D gene is possibly TRBD1 (6 bases). The germline CDR1 and CDR2 sequences are MNHNY and SVGAGI (reference sequence). V gave up 4 bases and J gave up 4 bases, with 16 bases separating them. This CDR3 region has 15 residues. CDR3 DNA: TGTGCCAGCAGTTCCCCTGGACAGTTACGCTATGGCTACACCTTC. Translated, it gives CASSSPGQLRYGYTF.

This chain links TRBV7-2 with TRBJ2-3; possibly TRBD2 for D (6 bases). The germline CDR1 and CDR2 sequences are SGHTA and FQGNSA. The V end lost 5 bases, the J end lost 0 bases, and 18 bases lay between the germline ends. The CDR3 runs to 17 residues. The CDR3 region has the DNA TGTGCCAGCAGCCGACGGGTAGGCAGCGGGAGCACAGATACGCAGTATTTT. Translating it yields CASSRRVGSGSTDTQYF.

The chain has TRBV9 and TRBJ1-1, with unresolved D. Germline V gives CDR1 SGDLS, CDR2 YYNGEE. This CDR3 contains 13 residues. V shed 5 bases and J shed 10 bases, with 18 bases lying between them. The CDR3 region has the DNA TGTGCCAGCAGGGAAGGGAGTGCAGGACGAGCTTTCTTT. Protein product: CASREGSAGRAFF.

The rearrangement uses TRBV28 and TRBJ1-2; maybe TRBD1 (5 bases). Germline CDR1 and CDR2: MDHEN and SYDVKM. The V end lost 1 base, the J end lost 4 bases, and 10 bases lay between the germline ends. This CDR3 is 14 amino acids long. The DNA of the CDR3 is TGTGCCAGCAGTTTATACCGGACATCCTATGGCTACACCTTC. It is translated as CASSLYRTSYGYTF.

This clone was recorded only once. This chain connects TRBV11-3 to TRBJ1-2; TRBD1 might be the D (5 bases). Trimming shortened V by 9 bases and J by 4 bases, and 15 bases separated the two germline ends. Germline values: CDR1 SGHNT, CDR2 YENEEA. The CDR3 is made up of 13 amino acids. The CDR3 loop is CASGAGQSYGYTF. In nucleotides, the CDR3 is TGTGCCAGTGGGGCGGGGCAGTCCTATGGCTACACCTTC.

This chain joins TRBV6-1 and TRBJ2-7; 8 bases fit TRBD2. V lost 4 bases and J lost 4; bases outside the gene matches: 3. From germline, CDR1 is MNHNS and CDR2 SASEGT. The CDR3 extends over 13 amino acids. DNA of the CDR3: TGTGCCAGCAGTGCCGGACTAGCTTACGAGCAGTACTTC. Translating gives CASSAGLAYEQYF.

This rearrangement joins TRBV10-3 to TRBJ1-1; D is unresolved. Trimming shortened V by 11 bases and J by 0 bases, and 13 bases separated the two germline ends. The germline V gene encodes CDR1 ENHRY and CDR2 SYGVKD. There are 13 residues in the CDR3. The CDR3 sequence is CASWGGLNTEAFF. In DNA form, the CDR3 reads TGTGCCTCGTGGGGAGGTTTGAACACTGAAGCTTTCTTT.

V gene TRBV12-5 combines with J gene TRBJ2-5; perhaps D is TRBD1 or TRBD2 (5 bases each). Per germline, CDR1 LGHNT and CDR2 FRNRAP. Trimming left V 6 bases short and J 5 bases short, with 13 bases between. The CDR3 runs 13 residues. The CDR3 is CASGRESRETQYF. The CDR3 DNA sequence: TGTGCTAGTGGCAGGGAGTCCCGGGAGACCCAGTACTTC.

This chain joins TRBV5-4 and TRBJ2-1, with TRBD1 identical over 11 bases. Germline CDR1 SGHNT, CDR2 YYREEE (reference sequence). Losses at the gene ends were 5 bases for V and 5 bases for J; bases not matched to a gene: 12. The CDR3 is made up of 17 amino acids. CDR3 nucleotides: TGTGCCAGCAGACCTCCGTCGGGACAGGGGGTTCACAATGAGCAGTTCTTC. Its protein product is CASRPPSGQGVHNEQFF.

The chain uses TRBV11-3 and TRBJ1-1; no definite D call. Germline assignment: CDR1 SGHNT and CDR2 YENEEA. The CDR3 extends over 13 amino acids. The V end was cut by 1 base, the J end by 2 bases, with 5 bases between. The CDR3 reads CASSLVGNTEAFF. CDR3 nucleotides: TGTGCCAGCAGCTTAGTAGGCAACACTGAAGCTTTCTTT. The variable domain in full, completed from reference TRBV11-3 and TRBJ1-1, reads EAGVVQSPRYKIIEKKQPVAFWCNPISGHNTLYWYLQNLGQGPELLIRYENEEAVDDSQLPKDRFSAERLKGVDSTLKIQPAELGDSAVYLCASSLVGNTEAFFGQGTRLTVV.

CDR3 amino acids: CASSLSARGQRYF. In nucleotides, the CDR3 is TGTGCCAGCAGCCTTTCCGCCCGGGGGCAACGGTACTTC. The V call is TRBV11-2, the J call TRBJ2-7; D tentatively reads TRBD1 or TRBD2 (6 bases each). CDR3 length: 13 residues. The germline V gene has CDR1 SGHAT and CDR2 FQNNGV. V lost 5 bases and J 12 bases, leaving 20 bases between the germline ends.

The chain links TRBV4-1 to TRBJ1-5; D is unclear. Trimming removed 4 bases at V and 7 bases at J, with 11 bases between. The CDR3 length is 13 residues. Looked up from germline, CDR1 is MGHRA and CDR2 is YSYEKL. The DNA of the CDR3 is TGCGCCAGCAGCCGGAGAGTGGAGCAGCCCCAGCATTTT. Residues: CASSRRVEQPQHF.

This clone was picked up a small number of times. V and J are TRBV6-1 and TRBJ1-2, with a possible D match to TRBD1 (5 bases). Trimming removed 7 bases at V and 3 bases at J, with 18 bases between. The CDR3 sequence is 15 residues long. The germline V gene has CDR1 MNHNS and CDR2 SASEGT. DNA of the CDR3: TGTGCCAGCACTAACGGCAGGGCCAATCACTATGGCTACACCTTC. It specifies CASTNGRANHYGYTF.

About this clone: Other DNA sequences within the sample encode an identical CDR3. The chain links TRBV15 to TRBJ1-2; 7 positions match TRBD1. The CDR3 totals 17 residues. V gave up 0 bases and J gave up 5 bases; unmatched junction bases: 12. Germline lookup yields CDR1 LNHNV and CDR2 YYDKDF (reference sequence). The CDR3 loop is CATSRDFRGAGGYGYTF. CDR3 in DNA: TGTGCCACCAGCAGAGATTTTAGAGGCGCAGGGGGTTATGGCTACACCTTC.

The chain recombines TRBV15 with TRBJ2-3; 10 nucleotides line up with TRBD1. The CDR3 runs 17 residues. V shed 5 bases, J shed 2 bases, and the junction held 10 bases outside the gene matches. Germline values: CDR1 LNHNV, CDR2 YYDKDF (reference sequence). The CDR3 DNA sequence: TGTGCCACCAGCCCACGCGGCGGGACAGGGGTCACAGATACGCAGTATTTT. It codes for CATSPRGGTGVTDTQYF.

The chain links TRBV18 to TRBJ2-3; D perhaps matches TRBD1 (6 bases). The CDR3 is 14 residues long. Germline CDR1 KGHSH, CDR2 LQKENI. Between the trimmed V and J ends, which lost 5 bases and 5 bases, there was a span of 14 bases. The CDR3 here is CASSKTGSGDTQYF. As DNA, the CDR3 is TGTGCCAGCTCAAAAACAGGGAGCGGAGATACGCAGTATTTT.

J is TRBJ2-7 and V is TRBV9; D is unresolved. CDR3 length: 14 amino acids. Between the trimmed V and J ends, which lost 3 bases and 0 bases, there was a span of 10 bases. Germline CDR1 is SGDLS and CDR2 is YYNGEE. CDR3 DNA: TGTGCCAGCAGCGCACAGAAGACCTCCTACGAGCAGTACTTC. Encoded protein: CASSAQKTSYEQYF.